This T cell receptor beta chain came from a study of control samples from healthy donors and cancer patients. The repertoire was sequenced with immunoSEQ multiplex PCR; TCRdb's copy has only in-frame clones and lacks some. The top ten clones hold approximately 5.1% of a sample with about 80,000 clones, about 88% of them seen once. V was cut by 1 base and J by 7 bases, with 14 bases left in between. Per germline, CDR1 SGHVS and CDR2 FQNEAQ. The CDR3 totals 15 residues. This chain connects TRBV7-8 to TRBJ1-5; possibly TRBD1 for D (5 bases). The TCR comes from a woman in her forties or fifties in good health. The sequencing sample was made of blood. CDR3 amino acids: CASSLESGGFQPQHF. CDR3 in DNA: TGTGCCAGCAGCTTAGAGAGTGGGGGGTTCCAGCCCCAGCATTTT.